The next 13 T cell receptor beta chains were all read from a single sample in a study of T cell repertoires in cytomegalovirus infection (dated by TCRdb to about 2019). The intended sense of this specimen's treatment or condition label: in vitro stimulation with specific CMV peptide epitopes to enrich CMV-specific T cells. Antigen specificity for these receptors is unknown. Sequencing instrument: Illumina HiSeq 1500. Through fastp at Q25 and MiXCR, TCRdb rebuilt clones from the public reads, retaining in-frame beta chains. Rows matching on CDR3 protein sequence are summarized as one entry with the most common DNA and genes. This sample lists hundreds of thousands of distinct CDR3 sequences; 30% to 40% were detected once. Jointly, the top ten make up roughly an eighth of the sample. Sequences were derived from cultured CD8+ T cells from PBMCs, sampled from culture after CMV antigen stimulation. Receptors originate from a human donor in good health (CMV status not recorded). Some clones in this sample may be carry-over from other donors' samples.

V and J are TRBV11-3 and TRBJ2-3, with D possibly being TRBD1 (6 bases). The V and J ends lost 4 bases and 1 base respectively, with 12 bases between them. The CDR3 loop spans 15 amino acids. Germline lookup yields CDR1 SGHNT and CDR2 YENEEA. In nucleotides, the CDR3 is TGTGCCAGCAGCTCACGGGACATCGGCACAGATACGCAGTATTTT. As protein: CASSSRDIGTDTQYF.

V gene TRBV4-3 combines with J gene TRBJ2-1, with a possible D match to TRBD2 (6 bases). The CDR3 has 16 residues. Germline lookup yields CDR1 LGHNA and CDR2 YSLEER. Between the trimmed V and J ends, which lost 2 bases and 1 base, there was a span of 12 bases. The CDR3 region has the DNA TGCGCCAGCAGCCAATCTCCGGGGGTATCCTACAATGAGCAGTTCTTC. Its translation: CASSQSPGVSYNEQFF.

This clonotype has at least ten counts. This sequence joins TRBV27 and TRBJ2-5; D is undetermined. V lost 0 bases to trimming and J lost 5 bases, with 7 bases between them. The CDR3 has 13 amino acids. Germline values: CDR1 MNHEY, CDR2 SMNVEV (reference sequence). The CDR3, as DNA: TGTGCCAGCAGTTTATCGATTTGGGAGACCCAGTACTTC. Encoded protein: CASSLSIWETQYF.

There are many counts of this clonotype. The genes are TRBV12-3 or TRBV12-4 and TRBJ2-2, with D possibly matching TRBD2 (6 bases). V shed 4 bases and J shed 3 bases, with 15 bases lying between them. This CDR3 spans 16 amino acids. The CDR3 loop is CASSSPGGRHTGELFF. The CDR3 region has the DNA TGTGCCAGCAGTTCCCCCGGGGGAAGGCACACCGGGGAGCTGTTTTTT.

V usage is TRBV6-2 or TRBV6-3 and J usage is TRBJ2-4; D is undetermined. Per the germline V gene, CDR1 is MNHEY and CDR2 is SVGEGT. The CDR3 extends over 15 amino acids. The V end was cut by 6 bases, the J end by 3 bases, with 15 bases between. The CDR3 loop reads CASRDGARIKNIQYF. DNA for the CDR3: TGTGCCAGCAGAGACGGAGCTAGAATCAAAAACATTCAGTACTTC.

In this sample, this clonotype turned up a few times. This chain joins TRBV7-9 and TRBJ2-5, with 12 bases identical to TRBD2. V dropped 5 bases and J dropped 4; count of bases not matched to a gene: 8. The CDR3 length is 16 residues. Germline V gene lookup returns CDR1 SEHNR and CDR2 FQNEAQ (reference sequence). This CDR3 reads CASSPSSGGALETQYF. The CDR3 nucleotides read TGTGCCAGCAGCCCATCTAGCGGGGGGGCCTTAGAGACCCAGTACTTC.

The chain employs TRBV7-2 and TRBJ2-7; D not resolved. This CDR3 is 15 amino acids long. Trimming shortened V by 0 bases and J by 0 bases, and 9 bases separated the two germline ends. Per the germline V gene, CDR1 is SGHTA and CDR2 is FQGNSA. The CDR3 DNA reads TGTGCCAGCAGCTTAGCGGGCGTCGTCTCCTACGAGCAGTACTTC. Its protein is CASSLAGVVSYEQYF. Full variable domain (outside the CDR3, taken from reference TRBV7-2 and TRBJ2-7): GAGVSQSPSNKVTEKGKDVELRCDPISGHTALYWYRQSLGQGLEFLIYFQGNSAPDKSGLPSDRFSAERTGGSVSTLTIQRTQQEDSAVYLCASSLAGVVSYEQYFGPGTRLTVT.

This clonotype appeared many times. The chain is built from TRBV19 and TRBJ1-2; TRBD1 is a possible D gene (5 bases). The CDR3 runs 13 residues. The germline CDR1 and CDR2 sequences are LNHDA and SQIVND (reference sequence). V was trimmed by 10 bases and J by 6 bases, leaving 18 bases between them. In nucleotides, the CDR3 is TGTGCCACTGGAGGGGTAAGAGATCATGGCTACACCTTC. Its protein is CATGGVRDHGYTF.

The J gene is TRBJ1-1, the V gene TRBV4-2; D is ambiguous. Looked up from germline, CDR1 is LGHNA and CDR2 is YNFKEQ. The CDR3 has 14 amino acids. The V gene lost 4 bases and the J gene lost 8 bases, with 17 bases spanning the gap. The CDR3 reads CASSPGGVVGEAFF. The DNA of the CDR3 is TGTGCCAGCAGCCCCGGTGGAGTCGTGGGAGAAGCTTTCTTT.

This clonotype showed up just a few times. The chain has TRBV3-1 and TRBJ2-1; 8 bases align to TRBD1. The CDR3 contains 14 residues. CDR1 is LGHDT, CDR2 YNNKEL, per germline (reference sequence). V was pared by 6 bases and J by 5 bases, with 6 bases of the junction left unmatched. CDR3 nucleotide sequence: TGTGCCAGCAGTGGACAGGGCCCGGACAATGAGCAGTTCTTC. It yields the protein CASSGQGPDNEQFF.

About this clonotype itself: Relative to the germline gene, one junction end is altered; a read error may explain this. V and J are TRBV7-6 and TRBJ1-5, with D tentatively TRBD1 (6 bases). From germline, CDR1 is SGHVS and CDR2 FNYEAQ. The CDR3 spans 18 residues. The CDR3 loop reads CVSSLGPPGQGSNQPQHF. CDR3 nucleotide sequence: TGTGTCAGCAGCTTAGGTCCTCCCGGGCAGGGGAGCAATCAGCCCCAGCATTTT.

This clonotype turned up a few times. This chain uses TRBV6-2 or TRBV6-3 with TRBJ1-6; D is ambiguous. The germline V gene has CDR1 MNHEY and CDR2 SVGEGT. V was cut by 5 bases and J by 0 bases, with 11 bases left in between. The CDR3 spans 16 residues. In DNA form, the CDR3 reads TGTGCCAGCAGTGAACGAAGGGACTCCTATAATTCACCCCTCCACTTT. The encoded protein is CASSERRDSYNSPLHF.

The chain links TRBV7-9 to TRBJ2-1; 8 bases agree with TRBD2. This CDR3 spans 14 amino acids. The germline gives CDR1 SEHNR, CDR2 FQNEAQ (reference sequence). Unmatched junction bases numbered 6, after V lost 3 bases and J lost 8 bases. Here the CDR3 reads CASSFDKRGYEQFF. CDR3 in DNA: TGTGCCAGCAGCTTCGACAAGCGGGGGTATGAGCAGTTCTTC. Full variable domain (missing parts from reference TRBV7-9 and TRBJ2-1): DTGVSQNPRHKITKRGQNVTFRCDPISEHNRLYWYRQTLGQGPEFLTYFQNEAQLEKSRLLSDRFSAERPKGSFSTLEIQRTEQGDSAMYLCASSFDKRGYEQFFGPGTRLTVL.